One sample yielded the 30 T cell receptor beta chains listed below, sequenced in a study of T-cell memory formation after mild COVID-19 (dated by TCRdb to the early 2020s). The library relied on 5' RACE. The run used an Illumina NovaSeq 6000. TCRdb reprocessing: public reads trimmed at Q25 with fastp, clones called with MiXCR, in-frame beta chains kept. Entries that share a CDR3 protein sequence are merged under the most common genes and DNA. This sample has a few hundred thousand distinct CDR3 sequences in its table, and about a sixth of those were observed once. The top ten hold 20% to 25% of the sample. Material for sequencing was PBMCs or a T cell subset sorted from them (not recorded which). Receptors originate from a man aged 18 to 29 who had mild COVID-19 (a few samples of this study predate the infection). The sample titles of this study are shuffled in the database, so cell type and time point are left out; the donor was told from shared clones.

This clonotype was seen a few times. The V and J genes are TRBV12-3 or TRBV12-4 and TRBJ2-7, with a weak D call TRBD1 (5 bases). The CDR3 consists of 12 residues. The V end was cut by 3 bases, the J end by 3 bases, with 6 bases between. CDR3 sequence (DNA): TGTGCCAGCAGTTTCAGGGACTACGAGCAGTACTTC. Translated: CASSFRDYEQYF.

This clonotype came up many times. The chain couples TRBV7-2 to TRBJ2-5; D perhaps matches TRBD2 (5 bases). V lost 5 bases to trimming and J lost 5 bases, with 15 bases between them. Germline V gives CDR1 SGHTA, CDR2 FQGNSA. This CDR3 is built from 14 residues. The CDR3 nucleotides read TGTGCCAGCAGCCCGGCGAGGGTGGCCGAGACCCAGTACTTC. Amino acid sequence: CASSPARVAETQYF.

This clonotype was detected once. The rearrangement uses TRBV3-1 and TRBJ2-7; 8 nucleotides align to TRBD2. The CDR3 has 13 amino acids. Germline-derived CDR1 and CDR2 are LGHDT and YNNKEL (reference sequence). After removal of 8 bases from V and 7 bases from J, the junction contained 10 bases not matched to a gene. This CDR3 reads CASAGGDFSEQYF. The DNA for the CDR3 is TGTGCCAGCGCGGGGGGTGACTTTTCGGAGCAGTACTTC.

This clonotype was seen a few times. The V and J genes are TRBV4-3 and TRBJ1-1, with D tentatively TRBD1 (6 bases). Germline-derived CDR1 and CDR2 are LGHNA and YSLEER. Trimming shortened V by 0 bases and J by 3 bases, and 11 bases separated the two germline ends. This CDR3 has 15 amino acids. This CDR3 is CASSQEARGDTEAFF. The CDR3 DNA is TGCGCCAGCAGCCAAGAAGCCAGGGGCGACACTGAAGCTTTCTTT.

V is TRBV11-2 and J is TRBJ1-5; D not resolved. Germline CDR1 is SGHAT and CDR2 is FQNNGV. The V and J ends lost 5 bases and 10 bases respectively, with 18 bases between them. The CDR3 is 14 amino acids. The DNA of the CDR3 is TGTGCCAGCAGCACCAGTGGAAGGTTCGGACCCCAGCATTTT. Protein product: CASSTSGRFGPQHF.

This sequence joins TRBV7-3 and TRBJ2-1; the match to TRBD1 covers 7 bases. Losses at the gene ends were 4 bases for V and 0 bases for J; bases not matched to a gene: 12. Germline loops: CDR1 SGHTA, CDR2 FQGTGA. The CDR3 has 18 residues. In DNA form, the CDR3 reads TGTGCCAGCAGCTCCGACAGGGAACCTTCTAGCTCCTACAATGAGCAGTTCTTC. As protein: CASSSDREPSSSYNEQFF.

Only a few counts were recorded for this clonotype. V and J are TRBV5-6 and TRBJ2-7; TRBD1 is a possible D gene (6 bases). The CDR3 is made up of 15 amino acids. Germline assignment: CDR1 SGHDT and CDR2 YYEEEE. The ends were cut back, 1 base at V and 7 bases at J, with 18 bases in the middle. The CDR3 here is CASSLRFRGSEEQYF. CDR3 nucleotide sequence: TGTGCCAGCAGCTTGAGGTTCAGGGGAAGTGAGGAGCAGTACTTC.

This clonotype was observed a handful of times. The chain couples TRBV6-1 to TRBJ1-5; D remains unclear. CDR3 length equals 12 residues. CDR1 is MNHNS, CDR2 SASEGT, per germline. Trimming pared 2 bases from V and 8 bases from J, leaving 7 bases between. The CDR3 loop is CASSETWEPQHF. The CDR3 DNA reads TGTGCCAGCAGTGAAACTTGGGAGCCCCAGCATTTT.

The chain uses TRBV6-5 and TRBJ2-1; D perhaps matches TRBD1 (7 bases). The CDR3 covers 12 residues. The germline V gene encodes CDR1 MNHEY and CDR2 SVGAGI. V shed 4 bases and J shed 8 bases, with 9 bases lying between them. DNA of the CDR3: TGTGCCAGCAGTTTCAGGGGGGATGAGCAGTTCTTC. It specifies CASSFRGDEQFF.

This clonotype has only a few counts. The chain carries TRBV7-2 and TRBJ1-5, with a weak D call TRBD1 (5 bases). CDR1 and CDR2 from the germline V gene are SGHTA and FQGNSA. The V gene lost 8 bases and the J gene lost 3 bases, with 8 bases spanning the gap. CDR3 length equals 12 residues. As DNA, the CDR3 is TGTGCCAGCTCCAGGGACAATCAGCCCCAGCATTTT. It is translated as CASSRDNQPQHF. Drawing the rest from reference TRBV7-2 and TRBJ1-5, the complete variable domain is GAGVSQSPSNKVTEKGKDVELRCDPISGHTALYWYRQSLGQGLEFLIYFQGNSAPDKSGLPSDRFSAERTGGSVSTLTIQRTQQEDSAVYLCASSRDNQPQHFGDGTRLSIL.

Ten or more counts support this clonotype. In nucleotides, the CDR3 is TGTGCCAGCAGTGGAACTAGGACTGCTGGGGCCAACGTCCTGACTTTC. It encodes CASSGTRTAGANVLTF. V usage is TRBV6-2 or TRBV6-3 and J usage is TRBJ2-6; tentative D call: TRBD2 (5 bases). Between the trimmed V and J ends, which lost 5 bases and 2 bases, there was a span of 13 bases. CDR1 is MNHEY and CDR2 is SVGEGT in the germline V gene. The CDR3 consists of 16 residues.

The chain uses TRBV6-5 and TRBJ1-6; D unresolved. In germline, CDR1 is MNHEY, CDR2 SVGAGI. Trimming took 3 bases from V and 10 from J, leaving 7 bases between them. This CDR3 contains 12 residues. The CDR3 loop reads CASSYKSSPLHF. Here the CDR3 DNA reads TGTGCCAGCAGTTATAAGTCCTCACCCCTCCACTTT.

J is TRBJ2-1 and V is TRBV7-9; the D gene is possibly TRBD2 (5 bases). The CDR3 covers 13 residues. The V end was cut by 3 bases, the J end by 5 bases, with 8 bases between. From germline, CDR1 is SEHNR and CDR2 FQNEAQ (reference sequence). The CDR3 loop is CASSFLGDNEQFF. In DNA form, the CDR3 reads TGTGCCAGCAGCTTCCTCGGGGACAATGAGCAGTTCTTC.

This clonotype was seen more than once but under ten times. The CDR3 is CASSNQGEVEAFF. CDR3 in DNA: TGTGCCAGCAGCAACCAGGGGGAGGTTGAAGCTTTCTTT. The chain carries TRBV7-9 and TRBJ1-1; 7 nucleotides line up with TRBD1. This CDR3 has 13 residues. Germline CDR1 SEHNR, CDR2 FQNEAQ (reference sequence). With V trimmed by 5 bases and J by 7 bases, 7 bases remained unmatched. Full variable domain (outside the CDR3, taken from reference TRBV7-9 and TRBJ1-1): DTGVSQNPRHKITKRGQNVTFRCDPISEHNRLYWYRQTLGQGPEFLTYFQNEAQLEKSRLLSDRFSAERPKGSFSTLEIQRTEQGDSAMYLCASSNQGEVEAFFGQGTRLTVV.

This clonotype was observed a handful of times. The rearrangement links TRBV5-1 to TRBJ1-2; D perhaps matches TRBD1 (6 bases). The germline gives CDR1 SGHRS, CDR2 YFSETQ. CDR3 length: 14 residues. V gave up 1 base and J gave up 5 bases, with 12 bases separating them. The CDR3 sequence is CASSLTRDNYGYTF. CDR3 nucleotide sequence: TGCGCCAGCAGCTTGACCCGGGACAATTATGGCTACACCTTC.

The CDR3 DNA reads as TGTGCCAGCAGTCCTAGCGGGACTCGCGGGCGGCAGTTCTTC. Translating gives CASSPSGTRGRQFF. This sequence joins TRBV12-3 or TRBV12-4 and TRBJ2-1; 9 bases are shared with TRBD2. The CDR3 extends over 14 amino acids. V trimming: 5 bases; J trimming: 12 bases; junction bases outside the gene matches: 11.

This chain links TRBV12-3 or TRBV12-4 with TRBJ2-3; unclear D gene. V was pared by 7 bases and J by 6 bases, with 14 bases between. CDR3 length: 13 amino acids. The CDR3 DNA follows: TGTGCCAGCACCCGGCCTACCAGGGATACGCAGTATTTT. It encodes CASTRPTRDTQYF.

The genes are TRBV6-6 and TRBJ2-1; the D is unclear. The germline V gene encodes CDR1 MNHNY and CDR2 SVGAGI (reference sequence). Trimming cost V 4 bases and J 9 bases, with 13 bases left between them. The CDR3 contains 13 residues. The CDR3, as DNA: TGTGCCAGCAGTTCGGACCGTTGGGGTGAGCAGTTCTTC. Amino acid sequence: CASSSDRWGEQFF.

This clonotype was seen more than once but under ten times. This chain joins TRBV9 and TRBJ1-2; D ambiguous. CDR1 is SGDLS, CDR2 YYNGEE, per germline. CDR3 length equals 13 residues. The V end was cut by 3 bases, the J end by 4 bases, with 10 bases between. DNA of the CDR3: TGTGCCAGCAGCGCACAGAGAACCTATGGCTACACCTTC. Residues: CASSAQRTYGYTF.

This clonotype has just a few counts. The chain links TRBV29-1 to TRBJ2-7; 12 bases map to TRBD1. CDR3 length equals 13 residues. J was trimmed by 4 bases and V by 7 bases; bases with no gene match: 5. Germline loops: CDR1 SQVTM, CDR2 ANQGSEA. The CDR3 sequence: CSGGQGAGYEQYF. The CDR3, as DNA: TGCAGCGGGGGACAGGGGGCCGGGTACGAGCAGTACTTC.

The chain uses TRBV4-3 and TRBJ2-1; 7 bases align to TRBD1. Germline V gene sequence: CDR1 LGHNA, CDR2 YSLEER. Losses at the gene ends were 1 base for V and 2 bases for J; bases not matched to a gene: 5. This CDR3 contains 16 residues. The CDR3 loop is CASSQGRGNTYNEQFF. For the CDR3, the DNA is TGCGCCAGCAGCCAAGGCAGGGGGAACACCTACAATGAGCAGTTCTTC.

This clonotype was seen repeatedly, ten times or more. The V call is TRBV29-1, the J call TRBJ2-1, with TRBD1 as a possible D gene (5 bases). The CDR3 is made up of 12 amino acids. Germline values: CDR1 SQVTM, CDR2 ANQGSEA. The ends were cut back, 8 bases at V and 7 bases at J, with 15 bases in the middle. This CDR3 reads CSLDPGLNEQFF. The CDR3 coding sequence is TGCAGCCTCGATCCAGGGTTAAATGAGCAGTTCTTC.

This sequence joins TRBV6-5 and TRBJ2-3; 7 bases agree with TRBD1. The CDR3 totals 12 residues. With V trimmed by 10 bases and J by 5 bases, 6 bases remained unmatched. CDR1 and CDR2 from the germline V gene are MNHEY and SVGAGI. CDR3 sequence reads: CATQTGRDTQYF. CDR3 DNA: TGTGCCACCCAGACAGGGCGAGATACGCAGTATTTT.

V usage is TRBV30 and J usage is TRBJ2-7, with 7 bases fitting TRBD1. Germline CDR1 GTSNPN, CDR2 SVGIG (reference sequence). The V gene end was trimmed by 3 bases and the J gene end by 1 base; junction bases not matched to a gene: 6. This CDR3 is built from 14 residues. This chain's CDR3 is CAWRDRARSYEQYF. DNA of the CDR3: TGTGCCTGGAGAGACAGGGCGCGATCCTACGAGCAGTACTTC.

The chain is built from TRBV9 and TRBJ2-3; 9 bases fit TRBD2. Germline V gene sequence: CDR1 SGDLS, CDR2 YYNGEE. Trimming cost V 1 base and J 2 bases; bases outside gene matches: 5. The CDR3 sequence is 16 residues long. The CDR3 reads CASSVSTSGPTDTQYF. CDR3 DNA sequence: TGTGCCAGCAGCGTAAGCACTAGCGGGCCCACAGATACGCAGTATTTT.

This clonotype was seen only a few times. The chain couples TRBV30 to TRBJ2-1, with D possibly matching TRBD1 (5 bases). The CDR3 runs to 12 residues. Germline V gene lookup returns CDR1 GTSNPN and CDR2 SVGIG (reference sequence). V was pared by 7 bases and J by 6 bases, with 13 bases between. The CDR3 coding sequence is TGTGCCTCAGGGCGTCCTGGCAATGAGCAGTTCTTC. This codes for CASGRPGNEQFF.

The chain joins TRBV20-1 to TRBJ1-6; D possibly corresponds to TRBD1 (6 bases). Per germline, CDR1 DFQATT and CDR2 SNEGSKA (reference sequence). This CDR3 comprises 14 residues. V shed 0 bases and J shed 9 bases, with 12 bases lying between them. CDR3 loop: CSARDQTGSSPLHF. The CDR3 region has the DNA TGCAGTGCTAGAGATCAAACAGGGTCTTCACCCCTCCACTTT.

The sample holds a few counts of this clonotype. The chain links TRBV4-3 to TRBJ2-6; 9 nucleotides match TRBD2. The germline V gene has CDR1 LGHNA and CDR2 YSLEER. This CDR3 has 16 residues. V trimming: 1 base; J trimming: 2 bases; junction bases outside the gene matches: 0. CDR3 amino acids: CASSQGLAAGANVLTF. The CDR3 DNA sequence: TGCGCCAGCAGCCAAGGACTAGCGGCTGGGGCCAACGTCCTGACTTTC.

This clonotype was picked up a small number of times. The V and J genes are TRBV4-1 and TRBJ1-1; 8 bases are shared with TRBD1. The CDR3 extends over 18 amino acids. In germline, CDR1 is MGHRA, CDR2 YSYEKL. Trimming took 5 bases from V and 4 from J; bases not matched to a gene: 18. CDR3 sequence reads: CASSSRGRGLERTTEAFF. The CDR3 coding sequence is TGCGCCAGCAGCTCTCGAGGCAGGGGGCTGGAGCGGACCACTGAAGCTTTCTTT.

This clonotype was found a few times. Here the CDR3 reads CASSQDREETQYF. The CDR3 DNA reads as TGCGCCAGCAGCCAAGATCGAGAGGAGACCCAGTACTTC. The chain recombines TRBV4-3 with TRBJ2-5, with D uncertain. Per the germline V gene, CDR1 is LGHNA and CDR2 is YSLEER. The CDR3 extends over 13 amino acids. V shed 0 bases and J shed 5 bases, with 7 bases lying between them.